The clone carrying this T cell receptor beta chain was seen just once. The data belong to a study of blood T cell repertoires in COVID-19. For the study at large: The origin of the acute and convalescent COVID-19 samples was the United States, Italy and Spain. Sources were T cells, B-cell-depleted T cells, or PBMCs; the material itself was cDNA or gDNA.

The V gene lost 2 bases and the J gene lost 1 base, with 14 bases spanning the gap. The CDR3 covers 16 residues. CDR1 and CDR2 (germline): MGHRA, YSYEKL. Original processing methods: For nucleated cells, counts were estimated from reference gene primer amplification. Repertoires were generated with immunoSEQ multiplex PCR, while TCRdb's copy carries only in-frame clones and drops some. That table supplies the V and J calls and clone size; D and trimming were determined from the DNA. Here the sample spans approximately 25,000 clones, nearly 90% being singletons. Sequenced material: peripheral blood. V is TRBV4-1 and J is TRBJ1-1; D remains unclear. The TCR was taken from a woman aged 60-75 years with active COVID-19. The DNA of the CDR3 is TGCGCCAGCAGCCAAAATCCTCGTCCAGGGAACACTGAAGCTTTCTTT. Translating gives CASSQNPRPGNTEAFF.